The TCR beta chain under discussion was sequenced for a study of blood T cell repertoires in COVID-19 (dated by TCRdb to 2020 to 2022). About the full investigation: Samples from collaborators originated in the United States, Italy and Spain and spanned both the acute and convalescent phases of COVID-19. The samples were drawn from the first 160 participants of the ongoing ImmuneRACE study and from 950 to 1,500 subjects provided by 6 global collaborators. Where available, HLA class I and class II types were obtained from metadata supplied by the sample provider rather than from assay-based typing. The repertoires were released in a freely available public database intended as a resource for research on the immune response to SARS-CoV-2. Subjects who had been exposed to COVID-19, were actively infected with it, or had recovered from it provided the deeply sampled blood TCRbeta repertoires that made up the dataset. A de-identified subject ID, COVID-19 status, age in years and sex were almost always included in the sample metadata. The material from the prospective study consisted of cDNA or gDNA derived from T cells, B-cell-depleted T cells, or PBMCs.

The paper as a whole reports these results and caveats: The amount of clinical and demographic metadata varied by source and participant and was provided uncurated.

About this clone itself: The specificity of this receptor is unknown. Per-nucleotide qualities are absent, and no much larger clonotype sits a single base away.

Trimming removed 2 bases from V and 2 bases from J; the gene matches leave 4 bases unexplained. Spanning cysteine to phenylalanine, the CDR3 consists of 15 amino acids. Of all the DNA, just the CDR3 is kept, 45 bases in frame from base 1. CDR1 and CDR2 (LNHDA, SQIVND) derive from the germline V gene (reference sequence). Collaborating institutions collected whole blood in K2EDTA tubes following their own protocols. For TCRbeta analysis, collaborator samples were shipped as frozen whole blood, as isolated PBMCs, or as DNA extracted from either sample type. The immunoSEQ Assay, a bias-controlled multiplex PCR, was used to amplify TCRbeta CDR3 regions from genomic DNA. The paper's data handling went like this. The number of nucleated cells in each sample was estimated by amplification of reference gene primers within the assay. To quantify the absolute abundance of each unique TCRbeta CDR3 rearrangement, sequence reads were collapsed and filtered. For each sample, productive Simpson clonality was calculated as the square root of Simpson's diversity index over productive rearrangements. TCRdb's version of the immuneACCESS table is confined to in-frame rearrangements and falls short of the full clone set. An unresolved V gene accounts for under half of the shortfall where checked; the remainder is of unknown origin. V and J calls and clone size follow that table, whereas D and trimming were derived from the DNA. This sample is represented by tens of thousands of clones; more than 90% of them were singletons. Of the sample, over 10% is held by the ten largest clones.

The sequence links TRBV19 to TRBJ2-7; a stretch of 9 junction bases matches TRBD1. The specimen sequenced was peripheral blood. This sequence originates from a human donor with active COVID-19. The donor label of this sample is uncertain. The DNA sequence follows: TGTGCCAGTAGTATACAGGACAGGGGACCCTACGAGCAGTACTTC. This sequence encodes CASSIQDRGPYEQYF.